These T cell receptor beta chains were read from a single sample in a study of T cells after posttransplantation cyclophosphamide. Data came from immunoSEQ multiplex PCR; TCRdb stores just in-frame clones and leaves some out. The repertoire holds tens of thousands of clones, with just under 95% as singletons. The sequenced sample consisted of PBMCs. The receptors derive from a woman between 25 and 40 years old in good health and a related stem cell transplant donor. Both conserved end residues are part of each CDR3. The D gene is left open where the match is weak.

len: 15; d_gene: -; v_gene: TRBV6-5; CDR3aa: CASSYFSHHNSPLHF
len: 17; d_gene: -; v_gene: TRBV29-1; CDR3aa: CSVGDLSGTGFPAEAFF
len: 13; d_gene: -; v_gene: TRBV5-1; CDR3aa: CASSLVSGYEQYF
len: 17; d_gene: -; v_gene: TRBV10-1; CDR3aa: CASSSPGGGWRNQPQHF
len: 15; d_gene: -; v_gene: TRBV19; CDR3aa: CASSIGLRIPGELFF
len: 14; d_gene: TRBD1; v_gene: TRBV6-1; CDR3aa: CASSESDRAHGYTF
len: 17; d_gene: TRBD1; v_gene: TRBV7-2; CDR3aa: CASSLNQPRGRGQPQHF
len: 15; d_gene: TRBD2; v_gene: TRBV6-4; CDR3aa: CASSEGTSGYNEQFF
len: 16; d_gene: -; v_gene: TRBV14; CDR3aa: CASSRLPGASSDEQYF
len: 15; d_gene: -; v_gene: TRBV4-3; CDR3aa: CASSQDRGAPYGYTF
len: 14; d_gene: -; v_gene: TRBV7-9; CDR3aa: CASSLEIGQGEQYF
len: 19; d_gene: -; v_gene: TRBV4-3; CDR3aa: CASSQDLVGRGATNEKLFF
len: 14; d_gene: -; v_gene: TRBV28; CDR3aa: CASSSWAVTDTQYF
len: 13; d_gene: TRBD2; v_gene: TRBV19; CDR3aa: CASSGGGQETQYF
len: 13; d_gene: -; v_gene: TRBV10-3; CDR3aa: CAIRASGDEKLFF
len: 14; d_gene: -; v_gene: TRBV27; CDR3aa: CASTPSGANTEAFF
len: 13; d_gene: -; v_gene: TRBV29-1; CDR3aa: CSVEETGRGGYTF
len: 17; d_gene: -; v_gene: TRBV19; CDR3aa: CASTPGEGRGLYNEQFF
len: 13; d_gene: -; v_gene: TRBV9; CDR3aa: CASRGLSTDTQYF
len: 11; d_gene: -; v_gene: TRBV2; CDR3aa: CASSARGSAFF
len: 14; d_gene: -; v_gene: TRBV4-3; CDR3aa: CASSQDWSTDTQYF
len: 15; d_gene: -; v_gene: TRBV27; CDR3aa: CASRGRGWGIEKLFF
len: 13; d_gene: TRBD1; v_gene: TRBV14; CDR3aa: CASTGTGGTEAFF
len: 13; d_gene: -; v_gene: TRBV6-5; CDR3aa: CASRSDGGYGYTF
len: 14; d_gene: -; v_gene: TRBV10-3; CDR3aa: CAISLGPPNEKLFF
len: 17; d_gene: -; v_gene: TRBV13; CDR3aa: CASSLVQGTTTNEKLFF
len: 14; d_gene: -; v_gene: TRBV7-2; CDR3aa: CASSLDSSAAVLFF
len: 11; d_gene: -; v_gene: TRBV6-5; CDR3aa: CATIRNTEAFF
len: 16; d_gene: -; v_gene: TRBV15; CDR3aa: CATSPFGGRGNTEAFF
len: 14; d_gene: -; v_gene: TRBV14; CDR3aa: CASSQDFGRAGAFF